The next 5 T cell receptor beta chains were all read from a single sample in a study of radiation and T cells in renal cell carcinoma. Time point: baseline pretreatment blood. Documented treatment: 15 Gy SBRT to primary tumor, nephrectomy 4 weeks later. Assay: immunoSEQ multiplex PCR; the TCRdb copy retains only in-frame clones and omits some. Counted here are about 49,000 clones, 65% to 90% occurring once; the ten biggest clones make up roughly a third. The sample here was blood, taken from a patient whose treatment included radiotherapy and nephrectomy. These receptors all come from an older woman with renal cell carcinoma.

V gene TRBV19 combines with J gene TRBJ1-2, with unresolved D. V lost 7 bases and J lost 1, with 16 bases in between. CDR1 and CDR2 from the germline V gene are LNHDA and SQIVND (reference sequence). This CDR3 spans 15 amino acids. CDR3 region: CASKDGKGDNYGYTF. The DNA for the CDR3 is TGTGCCAGTAAGGACGGTAAGGGTGATAACTATGGCTACACCTTC.

This clone was picked up a small number of times. CDR3 loop: CASSISGSGYEQYF. DNA of the CDR3: TGTGCCAGCAGCATTAGCGGGAGCGGTTACGAGCAGTACTTC. The chain employs TRBV5-4 and TRBJ2-7; 9 bases are shared with TRBD2. V lost 4 bases and J lost 4; bases outside the gene matches: 6. Looked up from germline, CDR1 is SGHNT and CDR2 is YYREEE (reference sequence). The CDR3 totals 14 residues.

As concerns this clone: Distinct nucleotide sequences in the sample also encode this CDR3. V usage is TRBV5-6 and J usage is TRBJ1-2; D unclear. The CDR3 spans 11 residues. Looked up from germline, CDR1 is SGHDT and CDR2 is YYEEEE. Deletions cut 8 bases from V and 2 bases from J, with 7 bases between. The CDR3 coding sequence is TGTGCCAGTAGTTCAAACTATGGCTACACCTTC. It encodes CASSSNYGYTF.

The J gene is TRBJ1-1, the V gene TRBV4-3; unclear D gene. The germline V gene encodes CDR1 LGHNA and CDR2 YSLEER. The V and J ends lost 7 bases and 5 bases respectively, with 14 bases between them. This CDR3 contains 13 residues. CDR3 in amino acids: CASTRGVRTEAFF. In DNA, the CDR3 is TGCGCCAGCACCCGCGGGGTGAGAACTGAAGCTTTCTTT.

This clone was detected only once. The chain uses TRBV19 and TRBJ2-4, with 8 bases fitting TRBD2. After removal of 5 bases from V and 0 bases from J, the junction contained 9 bases not matched to a gene. Germline V gene sequence: CDR1 LNHDA, CDR2 SQIVND (reference sequence). There are 17 residues in the CDR3. This CDR3 reads CASSPERGTLAKNIQYF. DNA for the CDR3: TGTGCCAGTAGTCCTGAGCGGGGGACCCTAGCCAAAAACATTCAGTACTTC.